A selection of T cell receptor beta chains follows, all from one sample in a study of blood T cell repertoires in COVID-19. The method was immunoSEQ multiplex PCR; TCRdb's version includes in-frame clones alone and lacks a portion of them. Seen here are 300,000 to 500,000 clones, roughly 88% observed once, and the top ten hold 0.9% to 1%. Input material: PBMCs or T cells enriched from blood (not recorded which). Receptor source: a woman in her thirties with acute COVID-19. The CDR3 runs from the conserved cysteine through the conserved F or W. D genes are given only for firm matches. Only some rows state a clone size, as once, few, many or a class for expanded clones.

J	D	size	V	CDR3	DNA
TRBJ2-3	TRBD2	-	TRBV7-9	CASSVSGGAGTDTQYF	TGTGCCAGCAGCGTTAGCGGGGGGGCTGGCACAGATACGCAGTATTTT
TRBJ1-5	TRBD1	-	TRBV30	CAWSVGDRNNQPQHF	TGTGCCTGGAGTGTTGGGGACAGAAACAATCAGCCCCAGCATTTT
TRBJ1-1	TRBD1	-	TRBV9	CASSVGTGVNTEAFF	TGTGCCAGCAGCGTGGGGACAGGGGTAAACACTGAAGCTTTCTTT
TRBJ1-2	-	-	TRBV6-5	CASRPLWAGYGYTF	TGTGCCAGCAGGCCCCTTTGGGCAGGCTATGGCTACACCTTC
TRBJ1-3	TRBD1	-	TRBV4-1	CASSPAGGSGNTIYF	TGCGCCAGCAGCCCGGCAGGGGGCTCTGGAAACACCATATATTTT
TRBJ1-2	-	-	TRBV25-1	CASSELDSQGYTF	TGTGCCAGCAGTGAACTAGATAGCCAGGGCTACACCTTC
TRBJ2-1	-	-	TRBV5-1	CASSFGGGGDEQFF	TGCGCCAGCAGCTTCGGAGGGGGCGGGGATGAGCAGTTCTTC
TRBJ2-1	-	-	TRBV11-1	CASTSGSSYNEQFF	TGTGCCAGCACGTCGGGGAGCTCCTACAATGAGCAGTTCTTC
TRBJ2-7	TRBD2	-	TRBV9	CASGPSGVGEQYF	TGTGCCAGCGGCCCTAGCGGGGTGGGCGAGCAGTACTTC
TRBJ1-2	-	once	TRBV5-6	CASSRTDSAHGYTF	TGTGCCAGCAGCCGAACGGACAGCGCACATGGCTACACCTTC
TRBJ1-6	-	-	TRBV7-9	CASSLGGPYPPLHF	TGTGCCAGCAGCTTGGGGGGGCCTTATCCACCCCTCCACTTT
TRBJ2-5	TRBD2	-	TRBV5-5	CASGGGGPFETQYF	TGTGCCAGCGGCGGCGGGGGGCCGTTTGAGACCCAGTACTTC
TRBJ2-1	-	-	TRBV11-2	CASSSGDGGPSYNEQFF	TGTGCCAGCAGCTCGGGTGATGGGGGCCCCTCCTACAATGAGCAGTTCTTC
TRBJ2-2	TRBD1	-	TRBV28	CASMNRGHTGELFF	TGTGCCAGCATGAACAGGGGGCACACCGGGGAGCTGTTTTTT
TRBJ2-2	-	-	TRBV20-1	CSAIEGGIVFF	TGCAGTGCTATCGAGGGGGGGATTGTGTTTTTT
TRBJ2-7	-	once	TRBV6-5	CASSWSTGSYEQYF	TGTGCCAGCAGTTGGTCGACGGGTTCCTACGAGCAGTACTTC
TRBJ2-1	-	-	TRBV24-1	CATSDIYEQFF	TGTGCCACCAGTGATATCTATGAGCAGTTCTTC
TRBJ1-2	-	once	TRBV24-1	CATSDPRSGYNPYGYTF	TGTGCCACCAGTGATCCCAGATCGGGTTATAATCCCTATGGCTACACCTTC
TRBJ1-2	-	-	TRBV18	CASSPREDYGYTF	TGTGCCAGCTCACCGAGAGAGGACTATGGCTACACCTTC
TRBJ2-7	TRBD1	-	TRBV7-8	CASSLAIRTGGGEYF	TGTGCCAGCAGCTTAGCAATTCGGACAGGGGGCGGCGAATACTTC
TRBJ2-2	TRBD1	-	TRBV28	CASRPSGTGGTGELFF	TGTGCCAGCAGACCCTCCGGGACAGGGGGTACCGGGGAGCTGTTTTTT
TRBJ2-3	-	-	TRBV7-2	CASSLQGGLTDTQYF	TGTGCCAGCAGCTTGCAGGGGGGCCTCACAGATACGCAGTATTTT
TRBJ1-5	-	-	TRBV7-2	CASSFETGSNQPQHF	TGTGCCAGCAGCTTTGAGACAGGTAGCAATCAGCCCCAGCATTTT
TRBJ1-1	-	-	TRBV20-1	CSARRGGEAFF	TGCAGTGCAAGGAGGGGTGGTGAAGCTTTCTTT
TRBJ1-2	TRBD1	-	TRBV7-2	CASSPRTGLAYDYTF	TGTGCCAGCAGCCCTCGGACAGGGCTGGCCTATGACTACACCTTC
TRBJ1-2	TRBD1	-	TRBV9	CASSVSTGVDGYTF	TGTGCCAGCAGCGTATCCACAGGGGTTGATGGCTACACCTTC
TRBJ1-6	TRBD1	-	TRBV7-2	CASSSGQGSNSPLHF	TGTGCCAGCAGCTCCGGACAGGGCAGCAACTCACCCCTCCACTTT
TRBJ1-1	TRBD1	-	TRBV4-1	CASSRPGQGATEAFF	TGCGCCAGCAGCCGTCCGGGACAGGGGGCTACTGAAGCTTTCTTT
TRBJ2-2	-	-	TRBV7-2	CASSLYGSGLSNTGELFF	TGTGCCAGCAGCTTATACGGTAGCGGCCTTTCTAACACCGGGGAGCTGTTTTTT
TRBJ1-2	-	-	TRBV7-3	CASSLRGKSNYGYTF	TGTGCCAGCAGCTTGCGGGGAAAGTCCAACTATGGCTACACCTTC
TRBJ2-5	-	-	TRBV7-2	CASSLAHGQETQYF	TGTGCCAGCAGCTTAGCCCACGGTCAAGAGACCCAGTACTTC
TRBJ1-3	TRBD1	-	TRBV6-4	CASSAPGTGASGNTIYF	TGTGCCAGCAGTGCCCCGGGGACAGGGGCCTCTGGAAACACCATATATTTT
TRBJ1-6	TRBD1	-	TRBV15	CATSFGDRGDNSPLHF	TGTGCCACCAGCTTTGGGGACAGGGGGGATAATTCACCCCTCCACTTT
TRBJ1-5	TRBD1	-	TRBV28	CASKGATGVDSNQPQHF	TGTGCCAGCAAAGGCGCGACAGGGGTTGATAGCAATCAGCCCCAGCATTTT
TRBJ1-2	TRBD1	-	TRBV7-9	CASSPGQGEFYGYTF	TGTGCCAGCAGCCCGGGACAGGGGGAGTTCTATGGCTACACCTTC